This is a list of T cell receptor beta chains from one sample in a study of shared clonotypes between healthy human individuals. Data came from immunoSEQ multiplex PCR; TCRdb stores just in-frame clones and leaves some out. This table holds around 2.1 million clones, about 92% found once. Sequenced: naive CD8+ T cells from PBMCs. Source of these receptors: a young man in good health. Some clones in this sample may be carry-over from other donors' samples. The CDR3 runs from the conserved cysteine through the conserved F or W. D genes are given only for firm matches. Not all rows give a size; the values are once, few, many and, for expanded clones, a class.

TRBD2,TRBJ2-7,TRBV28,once,CASSWGGTYEQYF,TGTGCCAGCAGCTGGGGGGGAACCTACGAGCAGTACTTC
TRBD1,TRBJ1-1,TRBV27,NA,CASSPWEGAMNTEAFF,TGTGCCAGCAGCCCATGGGAGGGGGCCATGAACACTGAAGCTTTCTTT
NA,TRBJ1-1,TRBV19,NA,CASSIGGASTEAFF,TGTGCCAGTAGTATAGGGGGGGCTAGCACTGAAGCTTTCTTT
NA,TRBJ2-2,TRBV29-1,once,CSVEIVGSGELFF,TGCAGCGTTGAAATAGTGGGGTCCGGGGAGCTGTTTTTT
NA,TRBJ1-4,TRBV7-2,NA,CASSPRPLPFANEKLFF,TGTGCCAGCAGCCCCCGGCCCCTTCCCTTTGCTAATGAAAAACTGTTTTTT
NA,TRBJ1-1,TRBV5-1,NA,CASSLDRLNTEAFF,TGCGCCAGCAGTTTGGACAGACTGAACACTGAAGCTTTCTTT
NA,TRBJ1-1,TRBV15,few,CATSIRLGNTEAFF,TGTGCCACCAGCATTAGGTTAGGGAACACTGAAGCTTTCTTT
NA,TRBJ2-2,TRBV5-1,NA,CASSLGLGPSSGELFF,TGCGCCAGCAGCTTGGGGTTGGGACCCTCCTCCGGGGAGCTGTTTTTT
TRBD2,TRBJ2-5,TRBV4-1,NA,CASSSKAALAGWTQYF,TGCGCCAGCAGCTCCAAAGCGGCGTTAGCGGGATGGACCCAGTACTTC
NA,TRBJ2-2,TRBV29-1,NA,CSVVDGPIEELFF,TGCAGCGTTGTCGACGGACCCATCGAGGAGCTGTTTTTT